Detailed here is one TCR beta chain. This entry comes from a study of blood T cell repertoires in COVID-19. Overall study: Whether acute or convalescent, the COVID-19 samples came from the United States, Italy and Spain. T cells, B-cell-depleted T cells, or PBMCs supplied cDNA or gDNA.

There are 15 residues in the CDR3. V was pared by 2 bases and J by 5 bases, with 7 bases of the junction left unmatched. Germline V gene lookup returns CDR1 KGHSH and CDR2 LQKENI. Authors' processing steps: How many nucleated cells were present was estimated from reference gene primer amplification. Clones were sequenced by immunoSEQ multiplex PCR, and TCRdb holds only the in-frame ones, with some missing. V and J calls and clone size are those listed in that table; D and trimming were worked out from the DNA. The sample holds more than 100,000 clones, about 91% seen once. This rearrangement joins TRBV18 to TRBJ2-7; 9 bases are a match to TRBD2. The specimen was peripheral blood. This TCR was sampled from a human donor in a cohort sampled during active COVID-19. For the CDR3, the DNA is TGTGCCAGCTCACCAAAGCGGGGGGACTATCACGAGCAGTACTTC. Its translation: CASSPKRGDYHEQYF.